This TCR beta chain emerged from a study of tumor-infiltrating lymphocytes in primary liver carcinoma. Germline CDR1 ENHRY, CDR2 SYGVKD. This CDR3 spans 16 amino acids. A word on this clonotype: One junction end disagrees with the germline gene, perhaps due to a read error.

Synthesis of TCR beta cDNA was carried out from approximately 0.55 ug total RNA with a constant-region primer. Researchers made the TCR beta libraries by running three nested multiplex PCR rounds with slightly modified ARM-PCR. Primers for the first two PCR rounds were TRBV1-TRBV30 forward primers and a C-beta reverse primer (about 11 cycles per round). TCRdb reprocessed the multiplex PCR reads via MiXCR and lists one record per CDR3 protein. The sample has approximately 190,000 distinct CDR3 sequences; roughly 80% are singletons. Taking about 18-30 mg of unsorted bulk tissue, the authors co-extracted RNA and DNA.

The V call is TRBV10-3, the J call TRBJ2-1; 7 bases are a match to TRBD2. This clonotype was sampled from a man in his forties or fifties with primary liver carcinoma and hepatitis B virus infection. The sample consisted of tumor tissue from primary liver carcinoma. The CDR3 nucleotides read TGTGCCATCAGTGAGATCACTAGCGACAACTACAACGAGCAGTTCTTC. The encoded protein is CAISEITSDNYNEQFF.